The table lists the clone carrying this T cell receptor (beta chain) with many counts. The V and J ends lost 3 bases and 6 bases, in that order; junction bases with no gene match: 4. Germline V gene data show CDR1 as SGDLS and CDR2 as YYNGEE. CDR3 length equals 14 residues. The sample comes from a study of T cells in Graves' hyperthyroidism and ophthalmopathy. It was RNA transcripts that yielded the amplified TCR beta CDR3 regions. With the HTBI primer set, the TCR CDR3 went through a first round of RT-PCR. TCRdb passed the multiplex PCR reads through MiXCR, listing each CDR3 protein once. The sample includes a few hundred thousand distinct CDR3 sequences, under 60% seen only once; the top ten take roughly 8.2%.

The source is a young woman with Graves' hyperthyroidism. The chain couples TRBV9 to TRBJ1-5; TRBD1 agrees at 9 bases. Source material: peripheral blood or thyroid tissue (not recorded which). Here the CDR3 reads CASSAQGAAQPQHF. The DNA for the CDR3 is TGTGCCAGCAGCGCACAGGGGGCAGCTCAGCCCCAGCATTTT.